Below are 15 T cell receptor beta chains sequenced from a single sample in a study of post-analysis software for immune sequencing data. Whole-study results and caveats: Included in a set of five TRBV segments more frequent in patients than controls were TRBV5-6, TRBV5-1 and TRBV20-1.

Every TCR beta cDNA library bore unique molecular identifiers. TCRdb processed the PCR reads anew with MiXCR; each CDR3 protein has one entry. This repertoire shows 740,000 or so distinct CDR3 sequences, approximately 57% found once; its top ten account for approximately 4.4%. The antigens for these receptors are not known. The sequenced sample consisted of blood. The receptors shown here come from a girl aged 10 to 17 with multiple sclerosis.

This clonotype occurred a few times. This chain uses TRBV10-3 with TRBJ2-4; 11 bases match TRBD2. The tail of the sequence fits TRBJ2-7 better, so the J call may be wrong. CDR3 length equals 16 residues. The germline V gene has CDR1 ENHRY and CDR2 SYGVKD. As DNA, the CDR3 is TGTGCCATCAGCGCCTCCTCGACTAGCGGGGTGGCCGAGCAGTACTTC. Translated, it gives CAISASSTSGVAEQYF.

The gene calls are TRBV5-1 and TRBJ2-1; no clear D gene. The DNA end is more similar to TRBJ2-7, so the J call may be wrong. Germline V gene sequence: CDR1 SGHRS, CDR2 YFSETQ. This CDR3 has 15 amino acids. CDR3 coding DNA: TGCGCCAGCAGCTTGATAGTGGGCCTATACAATGAGCAGTACTTC. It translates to CASSLIVGLYNEQYF.

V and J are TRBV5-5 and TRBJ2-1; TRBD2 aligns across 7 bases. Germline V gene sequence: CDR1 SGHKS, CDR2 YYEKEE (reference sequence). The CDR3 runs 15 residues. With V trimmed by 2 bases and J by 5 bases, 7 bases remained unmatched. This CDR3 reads CASSLEGGSHNEQFF. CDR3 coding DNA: TGTGCCAGCAGCTTAGAGGGAGGGTCCCACAATGAGCAGTTCTTC.

The CDR3 DNA sequence: TGTGCCAGCAGACCAGATAGCGGGTGGGGGTCGTACAATGAGCAGTTCTTC. It is translated as CASRPDSGWGSYNEQFF. The chain recombines TRBV6-1 with TRBJ2-1; 7 positions agree with TRBD2. CDR3 length equals 17 residues. Per germline, CDR1 MNHNS and CDR2 SASEGT. V lost 6 bases to trimming and J lost 4 bases; unmatched junction nucleotides: 15.

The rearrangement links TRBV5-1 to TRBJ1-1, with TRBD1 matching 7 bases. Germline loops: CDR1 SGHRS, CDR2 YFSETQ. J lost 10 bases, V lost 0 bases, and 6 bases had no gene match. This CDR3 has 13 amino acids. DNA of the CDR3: TGCGCCAGCAGCTTGGCGGGACAGCCCCTAGCTTTCTTT. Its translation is CASSLAGQPLAFF.

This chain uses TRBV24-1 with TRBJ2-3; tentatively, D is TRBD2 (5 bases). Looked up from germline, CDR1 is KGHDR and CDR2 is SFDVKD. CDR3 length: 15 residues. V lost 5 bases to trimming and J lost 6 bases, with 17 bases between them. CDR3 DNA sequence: TGTGCCACCAGTGTTACGACTCAAGAGGGCGATACGCAGTATTTT. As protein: CATSVTTQEGDTQYF.

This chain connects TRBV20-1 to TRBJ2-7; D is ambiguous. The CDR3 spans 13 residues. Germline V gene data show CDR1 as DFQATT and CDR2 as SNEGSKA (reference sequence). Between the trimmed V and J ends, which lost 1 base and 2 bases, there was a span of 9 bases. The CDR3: CSARVHYTYEQYF. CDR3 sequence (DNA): TGCAGTGCTAGAGTGCACTACACCTACGAGCAGTACTTC.

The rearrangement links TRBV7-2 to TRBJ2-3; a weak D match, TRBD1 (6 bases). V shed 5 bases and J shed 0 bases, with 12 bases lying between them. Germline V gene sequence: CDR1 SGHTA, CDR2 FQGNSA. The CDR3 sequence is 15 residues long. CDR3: CASSADRYSTDTQYF. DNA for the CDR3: TGTGCCAGCAGCGCCGACAGGTATAGCACAGATACGCAGTATTTT. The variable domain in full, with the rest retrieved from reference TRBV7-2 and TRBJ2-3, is GAGVSQSPSNKVTEKGKDVELRCDPISGHTALYWYRQSLGQGLEFLIYFQGNSAPDKSGLPSDRFSAERTGGSVSTLTIQRTQQEDSAVYLCASSADRYSTDTQYFGPGTRLTVL.

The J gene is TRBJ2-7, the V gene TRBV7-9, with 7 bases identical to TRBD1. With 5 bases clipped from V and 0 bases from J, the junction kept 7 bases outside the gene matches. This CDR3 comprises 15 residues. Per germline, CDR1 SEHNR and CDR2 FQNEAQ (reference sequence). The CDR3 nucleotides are TGTGCCAGCAGCGGGGGACAGCCCATCTCCTACGAGCAGTACTTC. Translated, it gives CASSGGQPISYEQYF.

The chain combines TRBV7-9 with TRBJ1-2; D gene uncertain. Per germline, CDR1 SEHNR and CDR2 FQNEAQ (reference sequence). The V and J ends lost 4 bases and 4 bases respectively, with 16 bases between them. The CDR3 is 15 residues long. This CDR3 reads CASSSTTQPTYGYTF. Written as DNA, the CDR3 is TGTGCCAGCAGCTCGACTACACAGCCGACCTATGGCTACACCTTC.

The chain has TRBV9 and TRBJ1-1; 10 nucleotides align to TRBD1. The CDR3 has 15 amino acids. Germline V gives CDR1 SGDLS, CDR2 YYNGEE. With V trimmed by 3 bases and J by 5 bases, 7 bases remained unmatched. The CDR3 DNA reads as TGTGCCAGCAGCGAATCGGACAGGGGGAGGACTGAAGCTTTCTTT. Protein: CASSESDRGRTEAFF.

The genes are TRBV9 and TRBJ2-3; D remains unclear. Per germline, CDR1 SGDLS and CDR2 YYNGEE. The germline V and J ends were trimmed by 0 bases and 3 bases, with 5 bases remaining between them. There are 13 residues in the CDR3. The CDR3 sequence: CASSVEWTDTQYF. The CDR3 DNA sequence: TGTGCCAGCAGCGTAGAATGGACAGATACGCAGTATTTT.

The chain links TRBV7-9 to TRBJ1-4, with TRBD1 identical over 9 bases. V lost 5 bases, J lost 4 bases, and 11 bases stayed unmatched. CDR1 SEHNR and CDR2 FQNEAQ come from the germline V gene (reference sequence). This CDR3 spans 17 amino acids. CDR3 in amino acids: CASSPRTGVVSNEKLFF. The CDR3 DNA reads TGTGCCAGCAGCCCACGGACAGGGGTAGTTAGTAATGAAAAACTGTTTTTT.

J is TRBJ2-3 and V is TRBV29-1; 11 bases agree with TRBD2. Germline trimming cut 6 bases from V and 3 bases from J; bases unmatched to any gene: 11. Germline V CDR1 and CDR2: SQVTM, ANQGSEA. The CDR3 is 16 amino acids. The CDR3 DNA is TGCAGCGTGTTGATACTAGCGGGGGCGTCAACAGATACGCAGTATTTT. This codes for CSVLILAGASTDTQYF.

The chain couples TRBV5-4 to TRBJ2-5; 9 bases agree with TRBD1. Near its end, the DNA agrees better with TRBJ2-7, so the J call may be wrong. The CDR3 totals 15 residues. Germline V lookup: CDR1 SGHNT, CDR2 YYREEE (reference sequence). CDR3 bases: TGTGCCAGCAGCTTCTCCCCGGGACAGGGTTTCGAGCAGTACTTC. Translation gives CASSFSPGQGFEQYF.